These T cell receptor beta chains were read from a single sample in a study of T cells in Graves' hyperthyroidism and ophthalmopathy. In TCRdb, the multiplex PCR reads were re-called with MiXCR into one record per CDR3 protein. The sample gives a few hundred thousand distinct CDR3 sequences, under 25% of which show up once; approximately 49% is in the top ten. The sample comprised blood. Receptors originate from a woman in her 70s with Graves' ophthalmopathy. Both conserved end residues are part of each CDR3.

j_call v_call cdr3_aa
TRBJ2-3 TRBV5-1 CASSIQGSGTDTQYF
TRBJ2-7 TRBV11-2 CASSPDRASTYEQYF
TRBJ1-2 TRBV10-1 CASSEGQGGRGFTF
TRBJ2-5 TRBV20-1 CSAHWTSGYQETQYF
TRBJ1-4 TRBV18 CASSPYGGKKEKLFF
TRBJ1-3 TRBV12-3/TRBV12-4 CASSWDGSSGNTIYF
TRBJ2-5 TRBV7-2 CASSWTGGGKETQYF
TRBJ2-3 TRBV24-1 CATSDDRASTDTQYF
TRBJ2-7 TRBV5-1 CASSLGLAGVTYEQYF
TRBJ1-2 TRBV11-2 CASSLQGGGYGYTF
TRBJ1-3 TRBV11-2 CGSIRSRDTPGNTIYF
TRBJ1-6 TRBV30 CAWSNTELGPLHF
TRBJ2-2 TRBV5-1 CASSLFREGTGELFF
TRBJ1-2 TRBV9 CASSVTDRANYGYTF
TRBJ1-1 TRBV3-1 CASSQFPGSGAFF
TRBJ1-6 TRBV27 CASSLSRTAPNSPLHF
TRBJ2-3 TRBV30 CAWSELTDTQYF